The clone carrying this T cell receptor (beta chain) occurred once. What it binds is unknown. These data belong to a study of T cell responses to AZD1222 COVID-19 vaccine. The CDR3 has 14 amino acids. The V gene end was trimmed by 7 bases and the J gene end by 0 bases; junction bases not matched to a gene: 4. CDR1 SEHNR and CDR2 FQNEAQ come from the germline V gene (reference sequence). Findings of the study overall: Regions 160-218 and 743-854 held dominance among vaccine-associated CD4 TCRs, which spanned spike. The donor cohort was predominantly white British with a female majority, and clonal diversity may have been underestimated.

Only in-frame clones appear in the TCRdb table, and some are missing; sequencing was by immunoSEQ multiplex PCR. The sample includes around 110,000 clones, around nine tenths of them seen just once. The origin of this receptor is an adult who received the AZD1222 COVID-19 vaccine. The material sequenced was peripheral blood, taken 28 days after the second AZD1222 dose. This chain uses TRBV7-9 with TRBJ1-1; 8 bases are shared with TRBD1. Here the CDR3 DNA reads TGTGCCAGCAACTTGGGACAGGTGAACACTGAAGCTTTCTTT. Protein sequence: CASNLGQVNTEAFF.